This T cell receptor (beta chain) is drawn from a study of tumour-infiltrating T cells in Burkitt lymphoma. Study overall: This cohort included all epidemiological subtypes of Burkitt lymphoma.

The CDR3 is 14 amino acids. The germline V and J ends were trimmed by 5 bases and 1 base, with 11 bases remaining between them. The germline V gene encodes CDR1 SGHTA and CDR2 FQGNSA. TCRdb's copy holds only in-frame clones and misses some; the assay was immunoSEQ multiplex PCR. The data contain tens of thousands of clones, around 30% of them seen just once; the ten biggest clones take up around 3%. This clone turned up a few times. The sequence was obtained from a human donor with Burkitt lymphoma. The gene calls are TRBV7-2 and TRBJ1-2; possibly TRBD1 for D (5 bases). Sample: tumor tissue. Written as DNA, the CDR3 is TGTGCCAGCAGCGTGGGGACGGGTAACTATGGCTACACCTTC. Residues: CASSVGTGNYGYTF. Full variable domain (rest looked up from reference TRBV7-2 and TRBJ1-2): GAGVSQSPSNKVTEKGKDVELRCDPISGHTALYWYRQSLGQGLEFLIYFQGNSAPDKSGLPSDRFSAERTGGSVSTLTIQRTQQEDSAVYLCASSVGTGNYGYTFGSGTRLTVV.